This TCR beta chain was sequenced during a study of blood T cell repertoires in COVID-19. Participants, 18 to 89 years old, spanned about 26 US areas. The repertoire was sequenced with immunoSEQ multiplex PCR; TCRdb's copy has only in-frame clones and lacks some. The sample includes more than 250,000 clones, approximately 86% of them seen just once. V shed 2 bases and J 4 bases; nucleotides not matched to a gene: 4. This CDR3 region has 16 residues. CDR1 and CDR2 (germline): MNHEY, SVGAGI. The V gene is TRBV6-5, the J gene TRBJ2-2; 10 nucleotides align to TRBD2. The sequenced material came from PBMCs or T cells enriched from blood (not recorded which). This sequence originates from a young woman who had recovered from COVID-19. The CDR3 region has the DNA TGTGCCAGCAGTTACGGGTTAGCGGGAGGCACCGGGGAGCTGTTTTTT. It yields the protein CASSYGLAGGTGELFF.